This T cell receptor beta chain was obtained from a study of Ad26.COV2.S vaccination and SARS-CoV-2 variants. The repertoire was sequenced with immunoSEQ multiplex PCR; TCRdb's copy has only in-frame clones and lacks some. The sample lists some 480,000 clones; approximately 88% were seen once. There are 15 residues in the CDR3. Germline V gene data show CDR1 as SGHRS and CDR2 as YFSETQ. Trimming left V 0 bases short and J 2 bases short, with 11 bases between. Treatment reported: some 19 received Ad26.COV2.S at low or high dose, single or two shots; 5 received placebo; per-sample allocation not given. Sampling took place 63 days after the first vaccine or placebo injection. Boston provided a donor who was an adult aged 18-55 years.

This TCR was sampled from a person aged 18-60 years who received the Ad26.COV2.S COVID-19 vaccine or a placebo. The source material was peripheral blood, sampled in a trial of Ad26.COV2.S vaccine versus placebo. The chain is built from TRBV5-1 and TRBJ1-2, with D uncertain. For the CDR3, the DNA is TGCGCCAGCAGCTTGGGTCGGGAGTCCAACTATGGCTACACCTTC. It codes for CASSLGRESNYGYTF.